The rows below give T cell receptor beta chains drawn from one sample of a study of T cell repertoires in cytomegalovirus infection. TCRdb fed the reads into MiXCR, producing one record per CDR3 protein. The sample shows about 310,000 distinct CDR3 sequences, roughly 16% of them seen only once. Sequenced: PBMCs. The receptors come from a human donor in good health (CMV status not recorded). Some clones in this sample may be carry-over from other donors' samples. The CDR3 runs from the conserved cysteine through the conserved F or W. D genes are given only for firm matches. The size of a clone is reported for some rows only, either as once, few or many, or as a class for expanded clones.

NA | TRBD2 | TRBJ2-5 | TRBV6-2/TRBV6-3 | CASRHLAGVGETQYF | TGTGCCAGCAGACACCTAGCGGGGGTAGGAGAGACCCAGTACTTC
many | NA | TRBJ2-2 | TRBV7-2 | CASSLGWANTGELFF | TGTGCCAGCAGCTTAGGGTGGGCGAACACCGGGGAGCTGTTTTTT
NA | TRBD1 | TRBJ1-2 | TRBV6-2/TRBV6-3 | CASSYSSGGTAYGYTF | TGTGCCAGCAGTTACTCGAGCGGCGGGACAGCTTATGGCTACACCTTC
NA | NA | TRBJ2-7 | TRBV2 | CASRERMMDTRYEQYF | TGTGCCAGCAGGGAGAGAATGATGGACACGCGCTACGAGCAGTACTTC
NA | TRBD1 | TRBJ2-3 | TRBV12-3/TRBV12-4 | CASSLPGTGGDTQYF | TGTGCCAGCAGTTTGCCCGGGACAGGGGGAGATACGCAGTATTTT
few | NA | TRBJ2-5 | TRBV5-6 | CASRPQGSETQYF | TGTGCCAGCAGGCCCCAGGGATCGGAGACCCAGTACTTC
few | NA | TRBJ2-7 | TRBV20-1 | CSARVPRDRAYEQYF | TGCAGTGCTAGAGTCCCTCGGGACCGAGCCTACGAGCAGTACTTC
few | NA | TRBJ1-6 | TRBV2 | CASTGQILNSPLHF | TGTGCCAGCACAGGACAGATCCTTAATTCACCCCTCCACTTT
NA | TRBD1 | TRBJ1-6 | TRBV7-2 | CASSLRGGDSGTPLHF | TGTGCCAGCAGCTTAAGGGGCGGGGACAGCGGGACACCCCTCCACTTT
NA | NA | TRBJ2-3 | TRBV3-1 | CASSQDIDSYTDTQYF | TGTGCCAGCAGCCAAGATATAGACAGTTACACAGATACGCAGTATTTT
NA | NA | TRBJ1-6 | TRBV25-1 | CASSESPTGKDSPLHF | TGTGCCAGCAGTGAATCACCGACCGGTAAAGATTCACCCCTCCACTTT
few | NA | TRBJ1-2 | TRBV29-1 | CSVEWQNYGYTF | TGCAGCGTTGAGTGGCAGAACTATGGCTACACCTTC
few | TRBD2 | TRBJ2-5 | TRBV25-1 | CATGSGLAEETQYF | TGTGCCACAGGTTCGGGACTAGCGGAAGAGACCCAGTACTTC
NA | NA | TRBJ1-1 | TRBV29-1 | CSVGGLDTEAFF | TGCAGCGTTGGGGGGCTGGATACTGAAGCTTTCTTT